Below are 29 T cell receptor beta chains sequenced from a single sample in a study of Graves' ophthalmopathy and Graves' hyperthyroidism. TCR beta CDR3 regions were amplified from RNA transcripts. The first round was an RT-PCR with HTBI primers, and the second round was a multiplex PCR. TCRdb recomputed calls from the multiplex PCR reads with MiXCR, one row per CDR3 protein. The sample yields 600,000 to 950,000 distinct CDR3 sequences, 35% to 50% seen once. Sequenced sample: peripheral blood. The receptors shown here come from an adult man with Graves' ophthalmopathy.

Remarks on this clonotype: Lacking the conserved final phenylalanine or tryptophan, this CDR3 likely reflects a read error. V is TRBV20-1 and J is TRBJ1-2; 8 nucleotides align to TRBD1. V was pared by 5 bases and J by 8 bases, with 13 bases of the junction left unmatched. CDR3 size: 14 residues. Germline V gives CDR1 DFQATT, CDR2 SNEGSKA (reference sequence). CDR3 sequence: CSASSDRELKGYTS. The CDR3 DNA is TGCAGTGCTTCGTCGGACAGGGAGCTAAAAGGCTACACCTCC.

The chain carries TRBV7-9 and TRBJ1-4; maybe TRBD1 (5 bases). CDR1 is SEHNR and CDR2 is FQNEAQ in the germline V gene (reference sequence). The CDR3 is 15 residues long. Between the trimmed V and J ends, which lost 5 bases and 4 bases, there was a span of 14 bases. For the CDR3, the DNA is TGTGCCAGCAGCCGGAACGGGGCCAATAATGAAAAACTGTTTTTT. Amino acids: CASSRNGANNEKLFF.

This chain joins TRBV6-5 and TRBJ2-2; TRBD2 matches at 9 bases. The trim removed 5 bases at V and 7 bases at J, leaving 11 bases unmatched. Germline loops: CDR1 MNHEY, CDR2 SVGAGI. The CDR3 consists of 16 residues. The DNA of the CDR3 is TGTGCCAGCAGTGTTAGCGGGGGCCCTAAGGGCGGGGAGCTGTTTTTT. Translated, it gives CASSVSGGPKGGELFF.

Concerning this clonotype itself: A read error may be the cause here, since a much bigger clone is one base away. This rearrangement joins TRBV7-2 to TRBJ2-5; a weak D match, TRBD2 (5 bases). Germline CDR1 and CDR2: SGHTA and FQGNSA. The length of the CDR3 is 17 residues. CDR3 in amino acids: CVSSLARGRSFQETQYF. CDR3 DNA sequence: TGTGTCAGCAGCTTAGCGAGAGGGCGGAGCTTTCAAGAGACCCAGTACTTC. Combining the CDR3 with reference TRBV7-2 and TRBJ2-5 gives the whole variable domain GAGVSQSPSNKVTEKGKDVELRCDPISGHTALYWYRQSLGQGLEFLIYFQGNSAPDKSGLPSDRFSAERTGGSVSTLTIQRTQQEDSAVYLCVSSLARGRSFQETQYFGPGTRLLVL.

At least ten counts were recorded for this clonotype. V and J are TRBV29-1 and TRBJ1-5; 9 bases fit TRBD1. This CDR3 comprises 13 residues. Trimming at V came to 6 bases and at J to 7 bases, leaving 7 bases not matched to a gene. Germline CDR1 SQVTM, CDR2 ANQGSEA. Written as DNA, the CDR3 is TGCAGCGTGATGGACAGGGGAGAACAGCCCCAGCATTTT. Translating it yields CSVMDRGEQPQHF.

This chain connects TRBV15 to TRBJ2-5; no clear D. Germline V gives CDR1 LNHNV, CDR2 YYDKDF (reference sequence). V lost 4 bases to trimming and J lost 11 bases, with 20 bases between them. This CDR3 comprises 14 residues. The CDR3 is CATSINTKGNEQYF. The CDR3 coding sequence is TGTGCCACCAGCATTAACACCAAGGGAAATGAGCAGTACTTC. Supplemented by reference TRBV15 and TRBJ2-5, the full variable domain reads DAMVIQNPRYQVTQFGKPVTLSCSQTLNHNVMYWYQQKSSQAPKLLFHYYDKDFNNEADTPDNFQSRRPNTSFCFLDIRSPGLGDTAMYLCATSINTKGNEQYFGPGTRLLVL.

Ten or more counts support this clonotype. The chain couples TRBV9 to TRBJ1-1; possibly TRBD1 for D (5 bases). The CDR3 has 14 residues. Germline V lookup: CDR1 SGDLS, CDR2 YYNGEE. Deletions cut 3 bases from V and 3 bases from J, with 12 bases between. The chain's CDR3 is CASSAGSVDTEAFF. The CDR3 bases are TGTGCCAGCAGCGCAGGGTCCGTGGACACTGAAGCTTTCTTT.

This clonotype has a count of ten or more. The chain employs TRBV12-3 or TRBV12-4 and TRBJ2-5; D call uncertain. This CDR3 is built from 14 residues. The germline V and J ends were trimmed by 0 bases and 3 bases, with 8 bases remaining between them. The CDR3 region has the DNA TGTGCCAGCAGTTTAGCTGGGGTTGAAGAGACCCAGTACTTC. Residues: CASSLAGVEETQYF.

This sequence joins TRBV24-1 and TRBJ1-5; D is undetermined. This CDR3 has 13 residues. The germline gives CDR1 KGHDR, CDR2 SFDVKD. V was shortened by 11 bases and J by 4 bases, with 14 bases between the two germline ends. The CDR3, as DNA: TGTGCCAGCTCACCATCGGTGAATCAGCCCCAGCATTTT. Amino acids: CASSPSVNQPQHF.

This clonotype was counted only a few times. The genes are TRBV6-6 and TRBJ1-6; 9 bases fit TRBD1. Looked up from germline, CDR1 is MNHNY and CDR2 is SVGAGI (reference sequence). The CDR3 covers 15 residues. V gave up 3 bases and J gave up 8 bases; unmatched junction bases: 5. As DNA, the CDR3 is TGTGCCAGCAGTTATGTACAGGGGGCGGATTCACCCCTCCACTTT. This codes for CASSYVQGADSPLHF.

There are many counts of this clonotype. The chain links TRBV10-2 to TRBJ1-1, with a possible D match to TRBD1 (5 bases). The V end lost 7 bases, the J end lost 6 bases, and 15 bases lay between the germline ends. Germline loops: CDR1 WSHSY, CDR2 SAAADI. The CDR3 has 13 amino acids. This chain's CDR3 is CASTLMRDSEAFF. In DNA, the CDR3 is TGCGCCAGCACCCTGATGAGGGACTCTGAAGCTTTCTTT.

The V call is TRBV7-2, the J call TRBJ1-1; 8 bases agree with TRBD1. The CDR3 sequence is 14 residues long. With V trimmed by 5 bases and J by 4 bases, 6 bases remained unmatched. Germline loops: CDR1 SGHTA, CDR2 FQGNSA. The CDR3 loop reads CASSRSGTGTEAFF. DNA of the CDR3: TGTGCCAGCAGCCGCTCCGGGACAGGCACTGAAGCTTTCTTT.

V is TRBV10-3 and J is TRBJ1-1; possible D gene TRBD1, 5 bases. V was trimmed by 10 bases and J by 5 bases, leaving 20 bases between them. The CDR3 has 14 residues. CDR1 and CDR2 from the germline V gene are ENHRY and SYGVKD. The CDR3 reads CASMSGGGRTEAFF. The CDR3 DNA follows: TGTGCCAGCATGAGCGGGGGAGGTCGGACTGAAGCTTTCTTT.

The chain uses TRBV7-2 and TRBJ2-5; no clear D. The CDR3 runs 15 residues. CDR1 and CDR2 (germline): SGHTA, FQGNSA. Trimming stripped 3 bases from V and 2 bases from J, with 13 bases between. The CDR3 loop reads CASSFVYGPQETQYF. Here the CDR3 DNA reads TGTGCCAGCAGCTTCGTTTACGGCCCACAAGAGACCCAGTACTTC.

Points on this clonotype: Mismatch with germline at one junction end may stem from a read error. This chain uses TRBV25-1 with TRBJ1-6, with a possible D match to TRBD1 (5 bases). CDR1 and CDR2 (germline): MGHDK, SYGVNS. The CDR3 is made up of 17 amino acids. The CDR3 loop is CACSATRGDQYNSPLHF. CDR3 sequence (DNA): TGTGCCTGCAGTGCTACACGGGGGGATCAATATAATTCACCCCTCCACTTT.

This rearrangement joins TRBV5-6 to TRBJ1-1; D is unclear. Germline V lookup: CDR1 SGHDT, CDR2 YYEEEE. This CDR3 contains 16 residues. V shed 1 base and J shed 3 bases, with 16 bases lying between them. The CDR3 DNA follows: TGTGCCAGCAGCTTGAAGAGAGCCAGAGGAGACACTGAAGCTTTCTTT. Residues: CASSLKRARGDTEAFF.

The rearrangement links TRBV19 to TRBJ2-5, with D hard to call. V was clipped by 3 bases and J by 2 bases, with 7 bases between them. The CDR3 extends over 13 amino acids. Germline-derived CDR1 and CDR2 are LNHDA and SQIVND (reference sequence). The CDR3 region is CASSMRGQETQYF. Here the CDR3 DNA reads TGTGCCAGTAGTATGCGTGGGCAAGAGACCCAGTACTTC.

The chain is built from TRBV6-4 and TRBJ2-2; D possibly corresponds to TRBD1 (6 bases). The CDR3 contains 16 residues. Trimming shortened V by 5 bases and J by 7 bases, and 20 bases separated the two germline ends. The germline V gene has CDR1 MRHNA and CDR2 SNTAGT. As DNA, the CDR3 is TGTGCCAGCAGTTCCCGGGGTGCAGGGGCTGGCGGGGAGCTGTTTTTT. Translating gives CASSSRGAGAGGELFF.

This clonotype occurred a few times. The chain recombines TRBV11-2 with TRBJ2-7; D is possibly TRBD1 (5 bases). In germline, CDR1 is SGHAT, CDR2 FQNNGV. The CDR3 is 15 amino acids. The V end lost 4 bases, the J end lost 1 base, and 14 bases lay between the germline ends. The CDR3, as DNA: TGTGCCAGCAGCTCGCGCCGGACACATTCCTACGAGCAGTACTTC. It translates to CASSSRRTHSYEQYF.

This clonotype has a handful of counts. The CDR3 reads CASSQGETGIETQYF. CDR3 nucleotides: TGCGCCAGCAGCCAAGGAGAGACAGGGATCGAGACCCAGTACTTC. V and J are TRBV4-3 and TRBJ2-5, with TRBD1 matching over 7 bases. With 1 base clipped from V and 5 bases from J, the junction kept 7 bases outside the gene matches. This CDR3 spans 15 amino acids. CDR1 is LGHNA and CDR2 is YSLEER in the germline V gene.

The CDR3 sequence: CASSGGQGEWETQYF. The CDR3 nucleotides are TGCGCCAGCAGTGGGGGACAGGGGGAGTGGGAGACCCAGTACTTC. The rearrangement joins TRBV10-2 to TRBJ2-5; TRBD1 aligns across 11 bases. The CDR3 spans 15 residues. Looked up from germline, CDR1 is WSHSY and CDR2 is SAAADI. Trimming cost V 4 bases and J 5 bases; bases outside gene matches: 6.

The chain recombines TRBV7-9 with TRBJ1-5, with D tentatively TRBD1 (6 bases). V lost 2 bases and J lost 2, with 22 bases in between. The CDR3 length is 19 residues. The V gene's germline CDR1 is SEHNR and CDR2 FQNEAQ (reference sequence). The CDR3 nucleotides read TGTGCCAGCAGCTTATTCCGGGAGACAGGCTCCCATGGCAATCAGCCCCAGCATTTT. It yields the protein CASSLFRETGSHGNQPQHF.

The CDR3, as DNA: TGTGCCAGCAGCGTAATACATGGCACTAACTATGGCTACACCTTC. This codes for CASSVIHGTNYGYTF. This chain joins TRBV16 and TRBJ1-2; D gene ambiguous. Germline V gives CDR1 KGHSY, CDR2 FQNENV. The V end lost 5 bases, the J end lost 0 bases, and 13 bases lay between the germline ends. This CDR3 has 15 amino acids.

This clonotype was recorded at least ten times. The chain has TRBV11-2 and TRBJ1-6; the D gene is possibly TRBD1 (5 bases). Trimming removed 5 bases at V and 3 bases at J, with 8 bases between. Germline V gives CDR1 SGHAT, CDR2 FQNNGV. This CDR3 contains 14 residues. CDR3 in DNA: TGTGCCAGCAGCGTGGACAACTATAATTCACCCCTCCACTTT. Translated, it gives CASSVDNYNSPLHF.

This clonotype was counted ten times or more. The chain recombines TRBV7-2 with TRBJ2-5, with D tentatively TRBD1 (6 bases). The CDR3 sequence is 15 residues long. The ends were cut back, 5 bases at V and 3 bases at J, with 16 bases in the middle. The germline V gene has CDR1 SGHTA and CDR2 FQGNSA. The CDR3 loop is CASSTRGPREETQYF. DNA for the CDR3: TGTGCCAGCAGCACCAGGGGCCCTAGGGAAGAGACCCAGTACTTC. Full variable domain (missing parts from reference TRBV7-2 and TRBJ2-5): GAGVSQSPSNKVTEKGKDVELRCDPISGHTALYWYRQSLGQGLEFLIYFQGNSAPDKSGLPSDRFSAERTGGSVSTLTIQRTQQEDSAVYLCASSTRGPREETQYFGPGTRLLVL.

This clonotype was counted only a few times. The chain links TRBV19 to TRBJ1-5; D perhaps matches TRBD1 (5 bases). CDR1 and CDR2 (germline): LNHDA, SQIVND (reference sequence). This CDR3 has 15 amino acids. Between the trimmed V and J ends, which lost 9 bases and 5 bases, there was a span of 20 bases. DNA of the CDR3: TGTGCCAGCAGTTTATCAAGGGGTTTGTATCAGCCCCAGCATTTT. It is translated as CASSLSRGLYQPQHF. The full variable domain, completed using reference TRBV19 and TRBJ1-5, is DGGITQSPKYLFRKEGQNVTLSCEQNLNHDAMYWYRQDPGQGLRLIYYSQIVNDFQKGDIAEGYSVSREKKESFPLTVTSAQKNPTAFYLCASSLSRGLYQPQHFGDGTRLSIL.

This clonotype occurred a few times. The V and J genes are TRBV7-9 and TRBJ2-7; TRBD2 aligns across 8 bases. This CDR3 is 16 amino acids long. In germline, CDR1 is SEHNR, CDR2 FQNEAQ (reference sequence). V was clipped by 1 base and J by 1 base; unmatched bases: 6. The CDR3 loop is CASSLVSGSKSYEQYF. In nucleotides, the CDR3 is TGTGCCAGCAGCTTAGTAAGCGGGAGCAAGTCCTACGAGCAGTACTTC.

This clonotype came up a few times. CDR3 in amino acids: CASSPAGSGEKTQYF. The CDR3 nucleotides are TGTGCCAGCAGCCCGGCGGGGAGCGGGGAAAAGACCCAGTACTTC. The rearrangement joins TRBV9 to TRBJ2-5; 7 bases fit TRBD2. The CDR3 sequence is 15 residues long. Germline CDR1 SGDLS, CDR2 YYNGEE. Trimming took 4 bases from V and 6 from J; bases not matched to a gene: 12.

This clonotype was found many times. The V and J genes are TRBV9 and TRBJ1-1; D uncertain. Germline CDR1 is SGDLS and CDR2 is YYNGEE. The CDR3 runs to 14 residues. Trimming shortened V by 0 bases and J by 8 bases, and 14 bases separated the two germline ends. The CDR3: CASSVGGNGAEAFF. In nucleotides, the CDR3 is TGTGCCAGCAGCGTAGGAGGGAATGGAGCAGAAGCTTTCTTT.